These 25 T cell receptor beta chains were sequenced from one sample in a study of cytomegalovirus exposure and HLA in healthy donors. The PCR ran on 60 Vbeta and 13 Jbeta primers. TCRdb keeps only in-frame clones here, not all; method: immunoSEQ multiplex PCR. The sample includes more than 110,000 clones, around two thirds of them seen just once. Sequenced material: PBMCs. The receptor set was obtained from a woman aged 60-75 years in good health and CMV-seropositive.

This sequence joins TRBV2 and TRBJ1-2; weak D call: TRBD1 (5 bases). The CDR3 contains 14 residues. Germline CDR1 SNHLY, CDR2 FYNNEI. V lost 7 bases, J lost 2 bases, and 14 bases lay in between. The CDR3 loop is CASTDKGKNYGYTF. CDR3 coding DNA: TGTGCCAGCACTGACAAGGGGAAAAACTATGGCTACACCTTC.

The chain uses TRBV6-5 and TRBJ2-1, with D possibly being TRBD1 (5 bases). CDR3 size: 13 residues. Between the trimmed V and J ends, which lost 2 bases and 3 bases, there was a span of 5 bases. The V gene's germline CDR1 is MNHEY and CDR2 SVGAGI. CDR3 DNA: TGTGCCAGCAGTTACCAGGGCTACAATGAGCAGTTCTTC. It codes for CASSYQGYNEQFF.

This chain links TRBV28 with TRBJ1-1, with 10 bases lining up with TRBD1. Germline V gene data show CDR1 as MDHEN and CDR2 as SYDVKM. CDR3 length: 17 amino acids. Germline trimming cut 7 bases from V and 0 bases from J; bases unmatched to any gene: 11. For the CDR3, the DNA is TGTGCCAGCAATCCGGGACAGGGGTTTTGGATGAACACTGAAGCTTTCTTT. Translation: CASNPGQGFWMNTEAFF.

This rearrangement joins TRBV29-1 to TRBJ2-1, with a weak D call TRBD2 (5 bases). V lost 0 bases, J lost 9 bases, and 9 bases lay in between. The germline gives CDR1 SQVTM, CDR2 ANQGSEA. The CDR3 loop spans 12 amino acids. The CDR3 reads CSVEDPGGEQFF. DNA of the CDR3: TGCAGCGTTGAAGACCCCGGAGGTGAGCAGTTCTTC.

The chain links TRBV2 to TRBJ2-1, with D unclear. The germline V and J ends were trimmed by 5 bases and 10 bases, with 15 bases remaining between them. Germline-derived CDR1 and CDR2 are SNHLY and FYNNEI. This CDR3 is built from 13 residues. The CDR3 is CASSWASSGEQFF. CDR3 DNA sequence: TGTGCCAGCAGTTGGGCCAGCTCTGGGGAGCAGTTCTTC.

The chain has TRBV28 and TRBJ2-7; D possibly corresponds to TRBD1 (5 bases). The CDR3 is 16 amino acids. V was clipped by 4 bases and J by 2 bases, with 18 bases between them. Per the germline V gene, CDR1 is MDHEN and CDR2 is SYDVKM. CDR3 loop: CASSSPGQGSAYEQYF. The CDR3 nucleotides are TGTGCCAGCAGTTCCCCCGGGCAGGGCTCGGCCTACGAGCAGTACTTC.

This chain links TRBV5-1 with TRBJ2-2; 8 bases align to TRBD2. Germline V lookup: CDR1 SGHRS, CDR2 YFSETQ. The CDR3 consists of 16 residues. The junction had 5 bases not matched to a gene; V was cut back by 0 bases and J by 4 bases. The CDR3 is CASSLAAGGRTGELFF. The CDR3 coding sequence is TGCGCCAGCAGCTTGGCCGCGGGAGGTCGCACCGGGGAGCTGTTTTTT.

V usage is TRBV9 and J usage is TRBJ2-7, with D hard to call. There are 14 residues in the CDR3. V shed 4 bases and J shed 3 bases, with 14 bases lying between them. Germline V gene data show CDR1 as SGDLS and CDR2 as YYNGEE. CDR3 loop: CASSPRSENYEQYF. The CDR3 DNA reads TGTGCCAGCAGCCCAAGGTCGGAGAACTACGAGCAGTACTTC. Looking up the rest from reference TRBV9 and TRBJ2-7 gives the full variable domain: DSGVTQTPKHLITATGQRVTLRCSPRSGDLSVYWYQQSLDQGLQFLIQYYNGEERAKGNILERFSAQQFPDLHSELNLSSLELGDSALYFCASSPRSENYEQYFGPGTRLTVT.

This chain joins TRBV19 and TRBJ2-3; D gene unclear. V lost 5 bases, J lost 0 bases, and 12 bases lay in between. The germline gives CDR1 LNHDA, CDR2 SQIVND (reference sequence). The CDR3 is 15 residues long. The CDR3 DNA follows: TGTGCCAGTAGTCCTCAGGTCCGTAGCACAGATACGCAGTATTTT. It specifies CASSPQVRSTDTQYF.

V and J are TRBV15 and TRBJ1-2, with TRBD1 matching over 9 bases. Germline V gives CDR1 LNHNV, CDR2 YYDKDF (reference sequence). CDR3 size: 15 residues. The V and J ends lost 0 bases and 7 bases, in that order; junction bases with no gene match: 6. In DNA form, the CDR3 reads TGTGCCACCAGCAGAGATCCGGACAGGGGTACTGGCTACACCTTC. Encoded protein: CATSRDPDRGTGYTF.

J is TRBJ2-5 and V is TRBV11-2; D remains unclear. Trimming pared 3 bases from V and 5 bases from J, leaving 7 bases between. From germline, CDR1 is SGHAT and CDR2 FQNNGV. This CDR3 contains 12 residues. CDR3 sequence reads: CASSFDRETQYF. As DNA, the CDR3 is TGTGCCAGCAGCTTTGATCGGGAGACCCAGTACTTC.

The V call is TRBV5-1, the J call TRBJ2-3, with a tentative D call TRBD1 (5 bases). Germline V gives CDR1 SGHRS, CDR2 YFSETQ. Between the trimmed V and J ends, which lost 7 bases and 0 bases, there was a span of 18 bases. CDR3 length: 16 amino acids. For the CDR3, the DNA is TGCGCCAGCGGATTAACAGGACGGCCTAGCACAGATACGCAGTATTTT. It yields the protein CASGLTGRPSTDTQYF.

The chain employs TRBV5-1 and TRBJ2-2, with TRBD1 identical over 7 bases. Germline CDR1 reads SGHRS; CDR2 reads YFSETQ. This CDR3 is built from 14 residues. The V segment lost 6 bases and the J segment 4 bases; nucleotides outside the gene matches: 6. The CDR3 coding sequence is TGCGCCAGCAAGACGACAGGGAGCACCGGGGAGCTGTTTTTT. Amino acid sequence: CASKTTGSTGELFF.

The chain's CDR3 is CASSGDGVAGELFF. The DNA for the CDR3 is TGTGCCAGCAGTGGAGACGGAGTCGCCGGGGAGCTGTTTTTT. This chain uses TRBV6-1 with TRBJ2-2; D not resolved. Germline V gene sequence: CDR1 MNHNS, CDR2 SASEGT. This CDR3 spans 14 amino acids. Trimming removed 4 bases from V and 6 bases from J, with 12 bases in between.

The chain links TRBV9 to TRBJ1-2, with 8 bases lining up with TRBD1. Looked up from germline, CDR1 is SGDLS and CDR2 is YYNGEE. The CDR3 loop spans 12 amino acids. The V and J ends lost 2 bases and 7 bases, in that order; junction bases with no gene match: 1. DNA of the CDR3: TGTGCCAGCAGCGTTGACAGGGGTGGCTACACCTTC. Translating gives CASSVDRGGYTF.

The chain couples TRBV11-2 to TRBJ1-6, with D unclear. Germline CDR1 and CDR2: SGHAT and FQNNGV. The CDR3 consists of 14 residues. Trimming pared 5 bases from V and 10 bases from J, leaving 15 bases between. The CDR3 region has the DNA TGTGCCAGCAGCCCCCACAGTAGTGGGTCACCCCTCCACTTT. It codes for CASSPHSSGSPLHF. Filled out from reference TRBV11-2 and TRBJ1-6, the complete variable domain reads EAGVAQSPRYKIIEKRQSVAFWCNPISGHATLYWYQQILGQGPKLLIQFQNNGVVDDSQLPKDRFSAERLKGVDSTLKIQPAKLEDSAVYLCASSPHSSGSPLHFGNGTRLTVT.

The CDR3 nucleotides are TGCAGCGTTGAGGGGGGAGACAGCACCAATAACTATGGCTACACCTTC. Translation: CSVEGGDSTNNYGYTF. The chain joins TRBV29-1 to TRBJ1-2, with D possibly TRBD1 on 5 matching bases. The CDR3 extends over 16 amino acids. Looked up from germline, CDR1 is SQVTM and CDR2 is ANQGSEA. V was pared by 3 bases and J by 1 base, with 18 bases between.

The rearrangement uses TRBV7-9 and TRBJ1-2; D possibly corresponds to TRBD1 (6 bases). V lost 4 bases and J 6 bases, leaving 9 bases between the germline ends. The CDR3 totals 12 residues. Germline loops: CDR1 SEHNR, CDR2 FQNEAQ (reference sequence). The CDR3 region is CASSSYRDGYTF. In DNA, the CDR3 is TGTGCCAGCAGCTCTTACAGGGATGGCTACACCTTC.

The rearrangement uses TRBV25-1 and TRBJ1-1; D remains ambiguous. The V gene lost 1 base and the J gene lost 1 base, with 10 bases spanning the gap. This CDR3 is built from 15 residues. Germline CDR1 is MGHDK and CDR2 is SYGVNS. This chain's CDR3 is CASSEWRAGNTEAFF. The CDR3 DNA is TGTGCCAGCAGTGAATGGAGGGCAGGGAACACTGAAGCTTTCTTT.

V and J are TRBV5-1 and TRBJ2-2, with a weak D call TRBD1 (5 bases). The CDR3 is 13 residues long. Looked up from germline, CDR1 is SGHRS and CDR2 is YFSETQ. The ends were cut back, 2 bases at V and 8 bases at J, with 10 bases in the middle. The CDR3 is CASSFSQGGELFF. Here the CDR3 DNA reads TGCGCCAGCAGCTTTTCCCAGGGTGGGGAGCTGTTTTTT.

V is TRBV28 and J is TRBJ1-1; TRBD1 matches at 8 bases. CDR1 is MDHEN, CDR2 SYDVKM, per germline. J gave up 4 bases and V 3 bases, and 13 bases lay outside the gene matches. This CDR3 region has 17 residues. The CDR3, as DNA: TGTGCCAGCAGTTTGTTGGGTAATGGACAGGGCGGCACTGAAGCTTTCTTT. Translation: CASSLLGNGQGGTEAFF.

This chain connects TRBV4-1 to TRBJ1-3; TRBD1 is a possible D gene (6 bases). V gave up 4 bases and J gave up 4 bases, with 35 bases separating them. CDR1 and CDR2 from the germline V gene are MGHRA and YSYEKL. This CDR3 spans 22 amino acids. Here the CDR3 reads CASSPPKRDKGSYTYFGNTIYF. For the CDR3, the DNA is TGCGCCAGCAGCCCACCGAAGCGGGACAAGGGTTCATATACTTACTTCGGAAACACCATATATTTT.

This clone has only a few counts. The CDR3 region is CASSGSLDRTEKLFF. CDR3 coding DNA: TGTGCCAGCAGTGGGTCGCTGGACAGGACTGAAAAACTGTTTTTT. V is TRBV25-1 and J is TRBJ1-4; 7 bases line up with TRBD1. The CDR3 is 15 amino acids. The V and J ends lost 4 bases and 7 bases, in that order; junction bases with no gene match: 9. The germline CDR1 and CDR2 sequences are MGHDK and SYGVNS.

CDR3 sequence: CASSLLEDDRTGELFF. For the CDR3, the DNA is TGTGCCAGCAGCTTACTCGAGGATGACAGGACCGGGGAGCTGTTTTTT. This chain joins TRBV7-7 and TRBJ2-2; D may be TRBD1 (6 bases). Germline values: CDR1 SSHAT, CDR2 FNYEAQ (reference sequence). The ends were cut back, 2 bases at V and 5 bases at J, with 15 bases in the middle. CDR3 length equals 16 residues.

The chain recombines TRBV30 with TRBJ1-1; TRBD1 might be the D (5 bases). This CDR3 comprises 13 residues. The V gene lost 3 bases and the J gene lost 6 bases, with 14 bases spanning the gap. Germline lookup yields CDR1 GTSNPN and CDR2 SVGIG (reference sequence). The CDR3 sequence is CAWSPGGFAEAFF. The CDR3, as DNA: TGTGCCTGGAGCCCCGGGGGGTTCGCTGAAGCTTTCTTT.